The next 10 T cell receptor beta chains were all read from a single sample in a study of T cell changes during pregnancy in multiple sclerosis. TCRdb keeps only in-frame clones here, not all; method: immunoSEQ multiplex PCR. Altogether about 40,000 clones are present, 90% to 95% being singletons, with the ten largest covering roughly 0.35%. The material was CD4+ T cells from peripheral blood mononuclear cells, obtained after pregnancy. Receptor source: a female donor with multiple sclerosis, enrolled in a pregnancy study.

This clone was counted a single time. This chain links TRBV2 with TRBJ2-3; 8 bases match TRBD2. This CDR3 has 13 amino acids. Germline V gene sequence: CDR1 SNHLY, CDR2 FYNNEI. V shed 5 bases and J 7 bases; nucleotides not matched to a gene: 5. The CDR3 coding sequence is TGTGCCAGCAGTCCGGGACTAGGATATACGCAGTATTTT. This translates into CASSPGLGYTQYF.

The V call is TRBV5-6, the J call TRBJ2-3; D is perhaps TRBD1 (6 bases). Trimming pared 5 bases from V and 4 bases from J, leaving 23 bases between. CDR3 size: 17 residues. CDR1 is SGHDT and CDR2 is YYEEEE in the germline V gene. The CDR3 sequence: CASRPTKNREGADTQYF. CDR3 in DNA: TGTGCCAGCAGACCGACCAAAAACAGGGAAGGGGCAGATACGCAGTATTTT.

The CDR3 region is CASSLGANEQFF. The CDR3 coding sequence is TGTGCCAGCAGTTTAGGGGCCAATGAGCAGTTCTTC. V and J are TRBV2 and TRBJ2-1; D might be TRBD1 (5 bases). The CDR3 runs to 12 residues. CDR1 is SNHLY and CDR2 is FYNNEI in the germline V gene. Trimming cost V 5 bases and J 6 bases, with 8 bases left between them.

V and J are TRBV7-3 and TRBJ1-1; possibly TRBD1 for D (5 bases). The V end was cut by 3 bases, the J end by 4 bases, with 15 bases between. The CDR3 loop spans 15 amino acids. The germline gives CDR1 SGHTA, CDR2 FQGTGA. In DNA, the CDR3 is TGTGCCAGCAGCTTTGGGTCGGGGGGTTCCACTGAAGCTTTCTTT. This translates into CASSFGSGGSTEAFF.

This clone was seen once. The chain couples TRBV11-2 to TRBJ1-2, with a weak D call TRBD1 (5 bases). Germline CDR1 is SGHAT and CDR2 is FQNNGV. The germline V and J ends were trimmed by 5 bases and 1 base, with 20 bases remaining between them. CDR3 length: 17 amino acids. DNA for the CDR3: TGTGCCAGCAGCGCCGAAGATGTTGGGGCGCTTAACTATGGCTACACCTTC. This gives the protein CASSAEDVGALNYGYTF.

The gene calls are TRBV20-1 and TRBJ1-3; 7 bases fit TRBD1. The CDR3 length is 11 residues. Unmatched junction bases numbered 4, after V lost 6 bases and J lost 8 bases. Germline V gene lookup returns CDR1 DFQATT and CDR2 SNEGSKA (reference sequence). The CDR3 DNA reads as TGCAGTGCAGGCAGGGGGGACACCATATATTTT. The encoded protein is CSAGRGDTIYF.

The V gene is TRBV7-9, the J gene TRBJ1-5, with D unresolved. With 6 bases removed from V and 7 bases from J, the gap between germline ends came to 13 bases. The CDR3 loop spans 13 amino acids. Germline loops: CDR1 SEHNR, CDR2 FQNEAQ (reference sequence). Written as DNA, the CDR3 is TGTGCCAGCAGTAGGGAGGGCGGCCAGCCCCAGCATTTT. It yields the protein CASSREGGQPQHF.

The chain carries TRBV4-2 and TRBJ2-7, with D perhaps TRBD1 (7 bases). Germline V gives CDR1 LGHNA, CDR2 YNFKEQ. This CDR3 has 15 residues. Trimming removed 4 bases from V and 7 bases from J, with 20 bases in between. The CDR3 DNA sequence: TGTGCCAGCAGCCCGCGGGACAGTAGAGCCGGGGAGCAGTACTTC. Amino acids: CASSPRDSRAGEQYF.

This clone was found once. V usage is TRBV9 and J usage is TRBJ2-1; no firm D call. Germline V gene sequence: CDR1 SGDLS, CDR2 YYNGEE. The CDR3 covers 13 residues. Trimming cost V 2 bases and J 5 bases, with 8 bases left between them. The CDR3 spells CASSVRPNNEQFF. The CDR3 DNA is TGTGCCAGCAGCGTCAGGCCGAACAATGAGCAGTTCTTC.

The chain is built from TRBV29-1 and TRBJ2-1; TRBD1 might be the D (5 bases). Germline values: CDR1 SQVTM, CDR2 ANQGSEA. V shed 8 bases and J shed 7 bases, with 18 bases lying between them. This CDR3 region has 13 residues. CDR3 DNA: TGCAGCACTATTAGGGGTTCTAGGAATGAGCAGTTCTTC. Residues: CSTIRGSRNEQFF.